Shown below are 3 T cell receptor beta chains from a single sample sequenced in a study of T cell clonality in common variable immunodeficiency. Study-wide points: Common variable immunodeficiency TCR beta sequences reportedly had fewer deletions and N-nucleotide insertions.

The antigens these receptors bind are not known. Produced via immunoSEQ multiplex PCR; TCRdb's table is partial and in-frame only. This sample has roughly 34,000 clones, each found more than once. Sequenced: peripheral blood mononuclear cells. The receptors stem from a human donor with common variable immunodeficiency.

A few counts support this clone. The read stops 3 residues short of the end of the CDR3; the missing end is completed from the germline J gene. This chain connects TRBV7-6 to TRBJ2-1; 10 positions match TRBD2. Per the germline V gene, CDR1 is SGHVS and CDR2 is FNYEAQ. Unmatched junction bases numbered 5, after V lost 5 bases and J lost 7 bases. There are 14 residues in the CDR3. CDR3 region: CASSGSTSGNEQFF. The CDR3 DNA, read in part, is TGTGCCAGCAGCGGTTCGACTAGCGGGAATGAG.

Remarks on this clone: The CDR3 goes on 3 residues after the read ends, and that part is filled in from the germline J gene. The V and J genes are TRBV20-1 and TRBJ2-1; 14 nucleotides agree with TRBD2. CDR3 length: 17 amino acids. V gave up 0 bases and J gave up 8 bases; unmatched junction bases: 9. CDR1 is DFQATT, CDR2 SNEGSKA, per germline (reference sequence). The DNA read from the CDR3 is TGCAGTGCTAGAGATTTCGGGGGACTAGCGGGAGTTTATGAG. Its protein is CSARDFGGLAGVYE. The full CDR3 is CSARDFGGLAGVYEQFF.

In regard to this clone: The CDR3 extends 3 residues past the end of the read, so its final part is completed from the germline J gene. The V and J genes are TRBV7-3 and TRBJ2-1, with TRBD2 as a possible D gene (5 bases). Trimming cost V 1 base and J 5 bases, with 9 bases left between them. The CDR3 loop spans 14 amino acids. CDR1 and CDR2 (germline): SGHTA, FQGTGA. CDR3 DNA (partial): TGTGCCAGCAGCTTAAACGGAGCGGACAATGAG. Protein product: CASSLNGADNE. The entire CDR3 reads CASSLNGADNEQFF.